This T cell receptor (beta chain) originates from a study of blood T cell repertoires in COVID-19. Overall study: From the United States, Italy and Spain came samples of acute and convalescent COVID-19. T cells, B-cell-depleted T cells, or PBMCs supplied cDNA or gDNA.

V was pared by 6 bases and J by 8 bases, with 1 base of the junction left unmatched. This CDR3 is 12 amino acids long. Germline V gene sequence: CDR1 ENHRY, CDR2 SYGVKD. As handled by the study authors: Amplifying reference gene primers gave estimates of nucleated cell counts. Profiling relied on immunoSEQ multiplex PCR, and the TCRdb table lists in-frame clones only, not all of them. V and J calls plus clone size are reproduced from that table; the DNA served to infer D and trimming. The table includes 200,000 to 250,000 clones, around four fifths detected once. This TCR came from a man aged 25-45 years with active or convalescent COVID-19. Sequencing input: peripheral blood. The rearrangement uses TRBV10-3 and TRBJ1-2; TRBD1 agrees at 12 bases. The CDR3 nucleotides are TGTGCCATCAGGGGGACAGGGGGCGGCTACACCTTC. Its translation: CAIRGTGGGYTF.